The 3 T cell receptor beta chains presented below share a single source sample, sequenced in a study of T-cell reconstitution after alpha-beta-depleted transplantation in children. Unique molecular identifiers were incorporated during preparation of the TCRbeta library. TCRdb re-analysed the PCR reads in MiXCR, keeping a single row per CDR3 protein. The table shows about 640,000 distinct CDR3 sequences, with about 15% occurring only once. The specimen comprised PBMCs from the stem cell graft donor, sampled from the stem cell graft. The receptor source for this set is a human donor who donated a stem cell graft to a child with acute myeloid leukemia.

The chain links TRBV2 to TRBJ1-5, with a weak D call TRBD1 (5 bases). The CDR3 length is 15 residues. V lost 3 bases, J lost 0 bases, and 9 bases lay in between. CDR1 is SNHLY and CDR2 is FYNNEI in the germline V gene. CDR3 DNA: TGTGCCAGCAGTGAGGCAGGGAGTAGCAATCAGCCCCAGCATTTT. Amino acids: CASSEAGSSNQPQHF.

This rearrangement joins TRBV13 to TRBJ1-6; D perhaps matches TRBD1 (5 bases). The CDR3 runs to 14 residues. Trimming cost V 0 bases and J 7 bases, with 7 bases left between them. CDR1 is PRHDT and CDR2 is FYEKMQ in the germline V gene (reference sequence). Written as DNA, the CDR3 is TGTGCCAGCAGCTTAGGGGACATCAATTCACCCCTCCACTTT. Translation gives CASSLGDINSPLHF. The variable domain in full, with the rest retrieved from reference TRBV13 and TRBJ1-6, is AAGVIQSPRHLIKEKRETATLKCYPIPRHDTVYWYQQGPGQDPQFLISFYEKMQSDKGSIPDRFSAQQFSDYHSELNMSSLELGDSALYFCASSLGDINSPLHFGNGTRLTVT.

The genes are TRBV7-6 and TRBJ1-1; a weak D match, TRBD1 (6 bases). CDR1 and CDR2 from the germline V gene are SGHVS and FNYEAQ. The length of the CDR3 is 13 residues. Trimming took off 8 bases at V and 0 bases at J, with 10 bases between the two ends. CDR3 coding DNA: TGTGCCAGCGGGGGCCCTATGAACACTGAAGCTTTCTTT. Translated: CASGGPMNTEAFF.